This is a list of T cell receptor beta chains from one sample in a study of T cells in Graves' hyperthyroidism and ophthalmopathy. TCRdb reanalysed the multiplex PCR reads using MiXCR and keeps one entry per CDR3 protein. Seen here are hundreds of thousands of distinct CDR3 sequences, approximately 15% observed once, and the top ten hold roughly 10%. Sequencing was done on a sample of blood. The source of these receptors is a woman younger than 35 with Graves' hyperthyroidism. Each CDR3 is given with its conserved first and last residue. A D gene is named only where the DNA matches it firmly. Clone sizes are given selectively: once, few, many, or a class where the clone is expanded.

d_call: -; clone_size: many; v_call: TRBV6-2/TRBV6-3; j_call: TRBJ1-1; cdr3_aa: CASSYTFANTEAFF; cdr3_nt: TGTGCCAGCAGTTATACATTCGCGAACACTGAAGCTTTCTTT
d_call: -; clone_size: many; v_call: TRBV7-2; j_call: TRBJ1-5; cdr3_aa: CASSRRGSNQPQHF; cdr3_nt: TGTGCCAGCAGCCGCAGGGGTAGCAATCAGCCCCAGCATTTT
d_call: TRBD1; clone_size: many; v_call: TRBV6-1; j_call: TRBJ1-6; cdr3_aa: CASTIGTEYNSPLHF; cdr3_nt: TGTGCCAGCACCATCGGGACAGAGTATAATTCACCCCTCCACTTT
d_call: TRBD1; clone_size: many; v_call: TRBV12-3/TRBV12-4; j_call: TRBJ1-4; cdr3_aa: CASSRQGWEKLFF; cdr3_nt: TGTGCCAGCAGCCGACAGGGATGGGAAAAACTGTTTTTT
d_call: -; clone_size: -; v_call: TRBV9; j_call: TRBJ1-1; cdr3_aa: CASSVSTDEAFF; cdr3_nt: TGTGCCAGCAGCGTATCAACAGATGAAGCTTTCTTT
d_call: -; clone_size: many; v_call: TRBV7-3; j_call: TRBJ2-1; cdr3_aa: CASSLHQYNEQFF; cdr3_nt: TGTGCCAGCAGCTTACACCAGTACAATGAGCAGTTCTTC
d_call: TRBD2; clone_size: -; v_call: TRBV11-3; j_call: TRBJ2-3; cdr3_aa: CASSTTSRPTDTQYF; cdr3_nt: TGTGCCAGCAGCACGACTAGCCGTCCCACAGATACGCAGTATTTT
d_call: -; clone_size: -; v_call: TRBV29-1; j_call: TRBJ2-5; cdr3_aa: CSYDTDQETQYF; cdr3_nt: TGCAGCTATGACACCGACCAAGAGACCCAGTACTTC
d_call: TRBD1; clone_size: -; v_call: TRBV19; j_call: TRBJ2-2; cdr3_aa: CASTRGPSTGELFF; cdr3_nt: TGTGCCAGTACGAGGGGGCCAAGTACCGGGGAGCTGTTTTTT
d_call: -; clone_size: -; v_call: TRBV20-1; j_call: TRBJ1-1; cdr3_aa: CSAREPGPANTEAFF; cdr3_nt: TGCAGTGCTAGGGAGCCCGGACCGGCGAACACTGAAGCTTTCTTT
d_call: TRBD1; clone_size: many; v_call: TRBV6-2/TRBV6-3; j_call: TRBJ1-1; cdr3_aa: CASSYAGTAYTEAFF; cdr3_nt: TGTGCCAGCAGTTACGCCGGGACAGCATACACTGAAGCTTTCTTT
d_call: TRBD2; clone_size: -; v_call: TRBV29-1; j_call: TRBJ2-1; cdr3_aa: CSVEVVAGGRHEQFF; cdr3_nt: TGCAGCGTTGAGGTGGTAGCGGGAGGTAGACATGAGCAGTTCTTC
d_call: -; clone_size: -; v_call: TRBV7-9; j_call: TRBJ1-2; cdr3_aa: CASSPPFSGGYTF; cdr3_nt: TGTGCCAGCAGCCCCCCCTTCTCTGGGGGCTACACCTTC
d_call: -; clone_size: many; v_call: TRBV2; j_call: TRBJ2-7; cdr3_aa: CASSLEMFYEQYF; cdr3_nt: TGTGCCAGCAGCCTCGAGATGTTCTACGAGCAGTACTTC
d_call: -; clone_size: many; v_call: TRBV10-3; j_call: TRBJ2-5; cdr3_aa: CAISDPGRGMETQYF; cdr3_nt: TGTGCCATCAGTGACCCGGGACGGGGGATGGAGACCCAGTACTTC
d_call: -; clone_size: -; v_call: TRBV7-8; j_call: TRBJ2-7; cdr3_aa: CASSRGGAGDEQYF; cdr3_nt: TGTGCCAGCAGCAGGGGCGGGGCAGGCGACGAGCAGTACTTC
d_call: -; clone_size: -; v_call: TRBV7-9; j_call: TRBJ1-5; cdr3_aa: CASILPRELGNQPQHF; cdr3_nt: TGTGCCAGTATCCTTCCCCGAGAGCTAGGCAATCAGCCCCAGCATTTT
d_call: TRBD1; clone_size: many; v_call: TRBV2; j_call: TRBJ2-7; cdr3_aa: CASSEVDRVSYEQYF; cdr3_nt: TGTGCCAGCAGTGAAGTCGACAGGGTGTCCTACGAGCAGTACTTC
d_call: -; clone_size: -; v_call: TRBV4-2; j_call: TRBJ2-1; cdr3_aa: CASSQDWGGASYNEQFF; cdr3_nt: TGTGCCAGCAGCCAAGATTGGGGCGGGGCCTCCTACAATGAGCAGTTCTTC
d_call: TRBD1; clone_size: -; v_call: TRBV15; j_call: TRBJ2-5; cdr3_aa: CATSPRDRGLRETQYF; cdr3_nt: TGTGCCACCAGCCCCCGGGACAGGGGGCTTCGGGAGACCCAGTACTTC
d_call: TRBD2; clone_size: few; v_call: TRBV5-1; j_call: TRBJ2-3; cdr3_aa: CASRPTSGTDTQYF; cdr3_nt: TGCGCCAGCAGACCGACTAGCGGCACAGATACGCAGTATTTT
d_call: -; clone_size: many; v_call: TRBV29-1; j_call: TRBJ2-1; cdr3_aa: CSVASGTDLPLGEQFF; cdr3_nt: TGCAGCGTTGCGTCCGGGACGGATCTGCCCCTCGGTGAGCAGTTCTTC
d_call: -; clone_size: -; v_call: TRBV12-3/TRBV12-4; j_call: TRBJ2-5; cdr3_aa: CASSLGLQTRQETQYF; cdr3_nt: TGTGCCAGCAGTTTGGGCCTACAAACAAGGCAAGAGACCCAGTACTTC
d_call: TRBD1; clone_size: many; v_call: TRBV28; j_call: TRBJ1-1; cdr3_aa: CASRAWDRERTEAFF; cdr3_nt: TGTGCCAGCAGAGCATGGGACAGGGAGAGGACTGAAGCTTTCTTT
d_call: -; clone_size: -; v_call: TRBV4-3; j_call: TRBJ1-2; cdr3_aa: CASSRSERGQGGRLDYGYTF; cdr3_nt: TGCGCCAGCAGCCGATCCGAACGTGGTCAAGGAGGCCGTTTGGACTATGGCTACACCTTC
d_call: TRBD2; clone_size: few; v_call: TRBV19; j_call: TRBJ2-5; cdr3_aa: CATSLGGTRVETQYF; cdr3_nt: TGTGCCACTAGTCTTGGCGGGACTAGGGTCGAGACCCAGTACTTC
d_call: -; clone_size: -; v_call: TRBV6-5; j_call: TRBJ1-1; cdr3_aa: CASSYYQLTPGNTEAFF; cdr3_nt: TGTGCCAGCAGTTACTATCAATTGACCCCAGGGAACACTGAAGCTTTCTTT
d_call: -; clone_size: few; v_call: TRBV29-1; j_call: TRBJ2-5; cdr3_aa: CSGRYLKETQYF; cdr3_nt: TGCAGCGGCCGCTACTTAAAAGAGACCCAGTACTTC
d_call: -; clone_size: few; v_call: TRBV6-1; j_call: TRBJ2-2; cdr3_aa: CASSDLLTAGELFF; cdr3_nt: TGTGCCAGCAGTGATCTGCTGACGGCCGGGGAGCTGTTTTTT